This T cell receptor beta chain was recorded in a study of technical replicates of blood from a few donors. The length of the CDR3 is 14 residues. J was trimmed by 7 bases and V by 0 bases; bases with no gene match: 5. Germline V CDR1 and CDR2: SGHRS, YFSETQ. The protocol was immunoSEQ multiplex PCR, while the TCRdb copy is restricted to in-frame clones and leaves out a portion. The profile covers tens of thousands of clones, with 95% to 98% appearing a single time and roughly 0.35% taken by the ten largest. Sequencing input: T cells isolated from PBMCs. This sequence was found in a human donor in good health. The chain recombines TRBV5-1 with TRBJ2-7; the match to TRBD1 covers 9 bases. Here the CDR3 reads CASSLEGTGREQYF. For the CDR3, the DNA is TGCGCCAGCAGCTTGGAAGGGACAGGGAGGGAGCAGTACTTC.